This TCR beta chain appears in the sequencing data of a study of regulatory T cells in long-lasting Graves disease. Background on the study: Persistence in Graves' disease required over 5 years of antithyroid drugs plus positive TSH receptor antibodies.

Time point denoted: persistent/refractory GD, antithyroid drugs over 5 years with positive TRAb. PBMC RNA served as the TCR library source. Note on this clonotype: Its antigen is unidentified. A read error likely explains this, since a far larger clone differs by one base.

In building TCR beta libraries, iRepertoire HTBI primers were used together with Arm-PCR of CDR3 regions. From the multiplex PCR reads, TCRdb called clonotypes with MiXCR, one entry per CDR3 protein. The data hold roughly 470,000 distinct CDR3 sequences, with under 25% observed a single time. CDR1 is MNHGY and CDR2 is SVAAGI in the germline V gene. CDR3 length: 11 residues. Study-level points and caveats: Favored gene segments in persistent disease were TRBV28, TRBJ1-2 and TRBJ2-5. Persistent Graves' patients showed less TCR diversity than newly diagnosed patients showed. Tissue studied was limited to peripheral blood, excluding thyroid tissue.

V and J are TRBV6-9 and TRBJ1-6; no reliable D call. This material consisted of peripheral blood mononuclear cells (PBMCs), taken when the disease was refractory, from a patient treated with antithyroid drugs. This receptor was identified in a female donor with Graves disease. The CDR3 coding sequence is TGTGCCAGCATCCAAGATTCACCCTTCCACTTT. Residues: CASIQDSPFHF.